This TCR beta chain was obtained from a study of blood T cell repertoires in COVID-19. Looking at the study overall: Acute and convalescent COVID-19 samples came from the United States, Italy and Spain. The cDNA or gDNA used as material had been derived from T cells, B-cell-depleted T cells, or PBMCs.

This CDR3 is built from 17 residues. The V gene lost 0 bases and the J gene lost 8 bases, with 19 bases spanning the gap. In germline, CDR1 is LGHNA, CDR2 YSLEER. Profiled with immunoSEQ multiplex PCR; TCRdb holds only in-frame clones, not every one. The data show just over 80,000 clones, 80% to 85% seen once. Source material: peripheral blood. The chain employs TRBV4-3 and TRBJ2-2, with a weak D call TRBD2 (6 bases). The source of this sequence is a man older than 75 with acute or convalescent COVID-19. For the CDR3, the DNA is TGCGCCAGCAGCCAAGAAAGCACGGGACTCCGCTTTGGGGAGCTGTTTTTT. Translating gives CASSQESTGLRFGELFF.